This TCR beta chain was captured by sequencing in a study of long-term antiretroviral therapy in people with HIV. Investigators performed immunoSEQ version v3.0 at survey level. The method was immunoSEQ multiplex PCR; TCRdb's version includes in-frame clones alone and lacks a portion of them. Here the sample spans 20,000 to 25,000 clones, approximately 84% being singletons. The germline V gene has CDR1 SGHNT and CDR2 YYREEE (reference sequence). The CDR3 contains 18 residues. Germline trimming cut 1 base from V and 0 bases from J; bases unmatched to any gene: 12. This receptor was taken from a man between 18 and 29 years old with HIV. The starting material was unsorted PBMCs, obtained 0.5 years after starting antiretroviral therapy. The chain carries TRBV5-4 and TRBJ2-7, with TRBD2 identical over 8 bases. The CDR3 loop is CASSLSLESGRPSYEQYF. The CDR3 DNA reads as TGTGCCAGCAGCTTGAGCCTCGAAAGCGGGAGACCCTCCTACGAGCAGTACTTC. The full variable domain, in which reference TRBV5-4 and TRBJ2-7 provide the parts outside the CDR3, is ETGVTQSPTHLIKTRGQQVTLRCSSQSGHNTVSWYQQALGQGPQFIFQYYREEENGRGNFPPRFSGLQFPNYSSELNVNALELDDSALYLCASSLSLESGRPSYEQYFGPGTRLTVT.